This T cell receptor beta chain was recorded in a study of shared clonotypes between healthy human individuals. Study summary: The donor group consisted of a couple of women and three men, aged 18 to 49. Findings and limits, study-wide: Shared clonotypes across all four donors exceeded non-shared ones in generation probability. Generally, naive subsets (rather than memory subsets) showed larger estimated richness. In this cohort, only blood was sampled, and tissue repertoires likely differ.

CD45RO-negative, CCR7-positively selected cells formed the naive CD8 fraction, excluding terminally differentiated effector memory CD45RA+ cells. The germline gives CDR1 MNHNY, CDR2 SVGAGI (reference sequence). The CDR3 has 13 residues. Trimming at V came to 7 bases and at J to 6 bases, leaving 6 bases not matched to a gene. The table came from immunoSEQ multiplex PCR; TCRdb's copy has only in-frame clones and leaves some out. The sample has approximately 2,200,000 clones, roughly 91% seen once. In regard to this clone: As yet, its antigen is unknown.

Sequencing was performed on naive CD8+ T cells from PBMCs. The J gene is TRBJ2-1, the V gene TRBV6-6; TRBD2 agrees at 7 bases. This sequence was found in a man between 18 and 35 years old in good health. Some clones in this sample may be carry-over from other donors' samples. In DNA, the CDR3 is TGTGCCAGCAACCCGGGGGGACCCAATGAGCAGTTCTTC. Its translation: CASNPGGPNEQFF.